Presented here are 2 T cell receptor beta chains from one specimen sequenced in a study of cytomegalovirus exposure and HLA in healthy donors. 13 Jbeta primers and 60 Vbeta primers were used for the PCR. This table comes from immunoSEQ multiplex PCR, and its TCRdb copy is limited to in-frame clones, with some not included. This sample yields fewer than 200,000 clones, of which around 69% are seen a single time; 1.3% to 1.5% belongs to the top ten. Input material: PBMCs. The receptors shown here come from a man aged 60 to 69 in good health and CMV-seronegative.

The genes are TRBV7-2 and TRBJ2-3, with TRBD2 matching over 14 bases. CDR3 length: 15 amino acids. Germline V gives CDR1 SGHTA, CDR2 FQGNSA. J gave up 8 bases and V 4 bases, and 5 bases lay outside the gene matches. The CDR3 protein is CASSSGLAGAGTQYF. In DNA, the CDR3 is TGTGCCAGCAGCTCGGGACTAGCGGGGGCAGGTACGCAGTATTTT.

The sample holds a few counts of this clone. The CDR3 loop reads CSVTGTSYEQYF. Here the CDR3 DNA reads TGCAGCGTAACCGGGACTAGCTACGAGCAGTACTTC. The chain recombines TRBV29-1 with TRBJ2-7; 8 positions match TRBD2. Germline trimming cut 6 bases from V and 3 bases from J; bases unmatched to any gene: 4. This CDR3 comprises 12 residues. Per germline, CDR1 SQVTM and CDR2 ANQGSEA.